The 18 T cell receptor beta chains in this list originate from one sample, sequenced in a study of T cell repertoires in cytomegalovirus infection. Each CDR3 protein gets one entry after TCRdb re-called the reads with MiXCR. The sample contains around 300,000 distinct CDR3 sequences, roughly a quarter of which appear only once. The sample taken for sequencing was PBMCs. All receptors come from a human donor in good health (CMV status not recorded). Some clones in this sample may be carry-over from other donors' samples.

V and J are TRBV6-6 and TRBJ2-7, with TRBD1 matching over 7 bases. The CDR3 spans 14 residues. Germline V gene lookup returns CDR1 MNHNY and CDR2 SVGAGI (reference sequence). The trim removed 4 bases at V and 0 bases at J, leaving 3 bases unmatched. CDR3: CASSFGQASYEQYF. The CDR3 DNA reads TGTGCCAGCAGTTTCGGACAGGCCTCCTACGAGCAGTACTTC.

This clonotype has only a few counts. The rearrangement joins TRBV6-2 or TRBV6-3 to TRBJ1-1, with D perhaps TRBD1 (6 bases). The CDR3 runs to 16 residues. Germline loops: CDR1 MNHEY, CDR2 SVGEGT. Trimming removed 2 bases at V and 4 bases at J, with 17 bases between. This CDR3 reads CASSYGSSGVSTEAFF. CDR3 DNA: TGTGCCAGCAGTTACGGAAGTTCAGGGGTGAGCACTGAAGCTTTCTTT.

This clonotype has ten or more counts. This chain links TRBV7-2 with TRBJ2-3, with a tentative D call TRBD2 (5 bases). CDR1 and CDR2 (germline): SGHTA, FQGNSA. Between the trimmed V and J ends, which lost 1 base and 1 base, there was a span of 6 bases. The CDR3 is made up of 14 amino acids. CDR3 sequence (DNA): TGTGCCAGCAGCTTAGGTAGCGGCACAGATACGCAGTATTTT. Amino acid sequence: CASSLGSGTDTQYF.

This clonotype was observed at least ten times. V and J are TRBV6-1 and TRBJ1-1; the D gene is possibly TRBD1 (6 bases). CDR3 length: 15 residues. Germline CDR1 MNHNS, CDR2 SASEGT. The V end was cut by 5 bases, the J end by 0 bases, with 13 bases between. This CDR3 is CASSLPGTLNTEAFF. The CDR3, as DNA: TGTGCCAGCAGTCTTCCCGGGACACTGAACACTGAAGCTTTCTTT.

This clonotype was seen at least ten times. This chain uses TRBV6-2 or TRBV6-3 with TRBJ2-1; 7 bases are shared with TRBD1. With V trimmed by 11 bases and J by 3 bases, 10 bases remained unmatched. The CDR3 sequence is 14 residues long. Germline-derived CDR1 and CDR2 are MNHEY and SVGEGT. The CDR3 DNA reads as TGTGCCGGTAGACAGGGTATCGGCTACAATGAGCAGTTCTTC. This encodes CAGRQGIGYNEQFF.

A few counts support this clonotype. This chain connects TRBV6-2 or TRBV6-3 to TRBJ2-7; D is undetermined. With 4 bases removed from V and 6 bases from J, the gap between germline ends came to 10 bases. Germline-derived CDR1 and CDR2 are MNHEY and SVGEGT. This CDR3 spans 12 amino acids. Here the CDR3 reads CASSSRLVEQYF. The CDR3 nucleotides read TGTGCCAGCAGTTCCCGACTGGTCGAGCAGTACTTC.

V gene TRBV6-6 combines with J gene TRBJ1-5; maybe TRBD1 (6 bases). Germline assignment: CDR1 MNHNY and CDR2 SVGAGI (reference sequence). The V end lost 7 bases, the J end lost 6 bases, and 16 bases lay between the germline ends. The CDR3 spans 14 residues. In nucleotides, the CDR3 is TGTGCCAGCACTCTCGGACAGCCGCCTCAGCCCCAGCATTTT. Its translation is CASTLGQPPQPQHF.

The chain carries TRBV6-5 and TRBJ2-1; 10 bases are shared with TRBD2. This CDR3 region has 17 residues. Germline loops: CDR1 MNHEY, CDR2 SVGAGI. Germline trimming cut 2 bases from V and 6 bases from J; bases unmatched to any gene: 10. The CDR3 DNA reads TGTGCCAGCAGTTACCCTAAACTAGCGGGAAGGATCAATGAGCAGTTCTTC. Encoded protein: CASSYPKLAGRINEQFF.

This chain uses TRBV11-2 with TRBJ2-1; D gene unclear. CDR3 length: 15 amino acids. Germline V lookup: CDR1 SGHAT, CDR2 FQNNGV. Trimming stripped 0 bases from V and 5 bases from J, with 11 bases between. CDR3 residues: CASSLEVVLNNEQFF. The CDR3 DNA is TGTGCCAGCAGCTTAGAAGTTGTCTTGAACAATGAGCAGTTCTTC.

This clonotype was recorded a few times. The gene calls are TRBV7-2 and TRBJ2-3; D unresolved. Germline lookup yields CDR1 SGHTA and CDR2 FQGNSA. Trimming removed 2 bases at V and 0 bases at J, with 21 bases between. The CDR3 is made up of 19 amino acids. DNA of the CDR3: TGTGCCAGCAGCTTAATGTACAGTGCCTTGGGTGTTAGCACAGATACGCAGTATTTT. Protein sequence: CASSLMYSALGVSTDTQYF.

The V call is TRBV29-1, the J call TRBJ1-2; the D gene is possibly TRBD1 (6 bases). The V end lost 7 bases, the J end lost 5 bases, and 11 bases lay between the germline ends. CDR3 size: 11 residues. CDR1 and CDR2 from the germline V gene are SQVTM and ANQGSEA. The CDR3 sequence is CSDTGQYGYTF. The DNA for the CDR3 is TGCAGCGATACCGGACAGTATGGCTACACCTTC.

This clonotype was detected only a few times. V usage is TRBV29-1 and J usage is TRBJ2-1; D not certain. Per the germline V gene, CDR1 is SQVTM and CDR2 is ANQGSEA. Trimming cost V 3 bases and J 6 bases, with 6 bases left between them. This CDR3 region has 11 residues. The CDR3 nucleotides read TGCAGCGTTGATATTGTCAATGAGCAGTTCTTC. Protein: CSVDIVNEQFF.

This clonotype has ten or more counts. V and J are TRBV7-2 and TRBJ2-7, with 7 bases lining up with TRBD2. The CDR3 covers 14 residues. CDR1 and CDR2 (germline): SGHTA, FQGNSA. The V gene end was trimmed by 3 bases and the J gene end by 3 bases; junction bases not matched to a gene: 5. CDR3 DNA: TGTGCCAGCAGCTTTAGCGGGCGTTTCTACGAGCAGTACTTC. Protein: CASSFSGRFYEQYF. The full variable domain, rest sourced from reference TRBV7-2 and TRBJ2-7, is GAGVSQSPSNKVTEKGKDVELRCDPISGHTALYWYRQSLGQGLEFLIYFQGNSAPDKSGLPSDRFSAERTGGSVSTLTIQRTQQEDSAVYLCASSFSGRFYEQYFGPGTRLTVT.

This clonotype was counted ten times or more. The chain couples TRBV19 to TRBJ2-1; 8 positions agree with TRBD2. The V gene's germline CDR1 is LNHDA and CDR2 SQIVND (reference sequence). The CDR3 is 15 residues long. Trimming removed 10 bases from V and 6 bases from J; junction bases left unmatched: 14. The CDR3 sequence: CATRGAGGGRNEQFF. The CDR3 DNA sequence: TGTGCCACAAGGGGGGCGGGAGGCGGTCGCAATGAGCAGTTCTTC. The complete variable domain, with remaining parts taken from reference TRBV19 and TRBJ2-1, reads DGGITQSPKYLFRKEGQNVTLSCEQNLNHDAMYWYRQDPGQGLRLIYYSQIVNDFQKGDIAEGYSVSREKKESFPLTVTSAQKNPTAFYLCATRGAGGGRNEQFFGPGTRLTVL.

V is TRBV7-9 and J is TRBJ2-1, with 7 positions matching TRBD2. J gave up 6 bases and V 2 bases, and 1 base lay outside the gene matches. CDR1 and CDR2 from the germline V gene are SEHNR and FQNEAQ (reference sequence). This CDR3 has 13 amino acids. The CDR3 loop reads CASSLTSANEQFF. The CDR3, as DNA: TGTGCCAGCAGCTTAACTAGCGCCAATGAGCAGTTCTTC.

The rearrangement joins TRBV5-1 to TRBJ1-2; D remains unclear. The CDR3 totals 13 residues. V lost 6 bases, J lost 2 bases, and 11 bases lay in between. Germline CDR1 reads SGHRS; CDR2 reads YFSETQ. Here the CDR3 reads CASTPGRNYGYTF. CDR3 DNA sequence: TGCGCCAGCACCCCGGGCCGAAACTATGGCTACACCTTC.

A few counts support this clonotype. The rearrangement joins TRBV19 to TRBJ2-7, with a tentative D call TRBD2 (5 bases). Trimming shortened V by 10 bases and J by 6 bases, and 19 bases separated the two germline ends. Germline CDR1 and CDR2: LNHDA and SQIVND (reference sequence). This CDR3 spans 13 amino acids. The CDR3 spells CATAGVHEAEQYF. The CDR3 nucleotides read TGTGCCACCGCCGGGGTCCATGAAGCCGAGCAGTACTTC. Full variable domain (outside the CDR3, taken from reference TRBV19 and TRBJ2-7): DGGITQSPKYLFRKEGQNVTLSCEQNLNHDAMYWYRQDPGQGLRLIYYSQIVNDFQKGDIAEGYSVSREKKESFPLTVTSAQKNPTAFYLCATAGVHEAEQYFGPGTRLTVT.

This clonotype turned up a few times. The rearrangement links TRBV11-2 to TRBJ1-1, with D possibly TRBD1 on 5 matching bases. The CDR3 is 13 amino acids. Trimming removed 1 base at V and 8 bases at J, with 11 bases between. Germline lookup yields CDR1 SGHAT and CDR2 FQNNGV. CDR3 residues: CASSLASSGEAFF. The CDR3, as DNA: TGTGCCAGCAGCTTAGCGAGCTCAGGGGAAGCTTTCTTT.